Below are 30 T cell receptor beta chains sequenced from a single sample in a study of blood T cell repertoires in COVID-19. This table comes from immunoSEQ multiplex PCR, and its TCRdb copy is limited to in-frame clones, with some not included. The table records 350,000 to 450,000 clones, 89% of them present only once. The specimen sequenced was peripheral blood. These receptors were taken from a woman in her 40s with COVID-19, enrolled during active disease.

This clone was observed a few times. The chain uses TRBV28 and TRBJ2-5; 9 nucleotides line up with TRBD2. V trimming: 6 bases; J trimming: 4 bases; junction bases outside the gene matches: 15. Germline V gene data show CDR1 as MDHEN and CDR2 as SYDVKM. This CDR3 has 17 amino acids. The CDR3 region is CASSLGRGGIGGETQYF. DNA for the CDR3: TGTGCCAGCAGCCTTGGGCGGGGGGGTATCGGAGGAGAGACCCAGTACTTC.

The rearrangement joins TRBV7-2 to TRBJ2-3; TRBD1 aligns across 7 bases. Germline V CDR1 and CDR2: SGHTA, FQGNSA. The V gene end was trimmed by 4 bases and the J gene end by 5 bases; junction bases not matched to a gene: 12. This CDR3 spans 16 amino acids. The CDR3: CASSWDSSRRLDTQYF. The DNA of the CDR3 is TGTGCCAGCAGCTGGGACAGTTCAAGGCGCCTAGATACGCAGTATTTT.

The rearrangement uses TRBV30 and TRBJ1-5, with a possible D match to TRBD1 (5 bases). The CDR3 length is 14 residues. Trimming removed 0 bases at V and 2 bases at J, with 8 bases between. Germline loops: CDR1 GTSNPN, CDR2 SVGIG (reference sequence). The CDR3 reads CAWSVGGGNQPQHF. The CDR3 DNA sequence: TGTGCCTGGAGTGTTGGGGGGGGCAATCAGCCCCAGCATTTT.

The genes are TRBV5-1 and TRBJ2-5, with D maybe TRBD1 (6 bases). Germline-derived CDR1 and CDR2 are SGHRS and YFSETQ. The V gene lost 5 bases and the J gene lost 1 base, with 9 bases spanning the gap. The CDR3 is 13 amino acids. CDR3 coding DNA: TGCGCCAGCAGACAACAGGGCCAAGAGACCCAGTACTTC. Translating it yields CASRQQGQETQYF. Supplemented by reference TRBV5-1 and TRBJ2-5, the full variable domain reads KAGVTQTPRYLIKTRGQQVTLSCSPISGHRSVSWYQQTPGQGLQFLFEYFSETQRNKGNFPGRFSGRQFSNSRSEMNVSTLELGDSALYLCASRQQGQETQYFGPGTRLLVL.

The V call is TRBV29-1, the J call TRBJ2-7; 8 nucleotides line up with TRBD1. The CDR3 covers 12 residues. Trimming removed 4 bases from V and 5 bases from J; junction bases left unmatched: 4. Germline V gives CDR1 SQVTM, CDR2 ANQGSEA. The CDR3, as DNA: TGCAGCGTTGGGGCAGGGGGCAACGAGCAGTACTTC. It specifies CSVGAGGNEQYF.

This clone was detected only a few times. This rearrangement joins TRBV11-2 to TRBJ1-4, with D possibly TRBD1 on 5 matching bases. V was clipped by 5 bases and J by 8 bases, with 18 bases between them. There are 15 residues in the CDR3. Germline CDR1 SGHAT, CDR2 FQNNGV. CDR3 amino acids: CASSIGTGIREKLFF. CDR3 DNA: TGTGCCAGCAGCATAGGGACGGGGATTAGGGAAAAACTGTTTTTT.

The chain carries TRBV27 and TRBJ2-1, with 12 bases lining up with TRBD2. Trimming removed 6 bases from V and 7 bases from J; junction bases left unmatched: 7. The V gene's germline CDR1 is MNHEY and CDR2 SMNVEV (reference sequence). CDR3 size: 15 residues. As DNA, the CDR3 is TGTGCCAGCAGACCTAGCGGGGGGGCTAATAATGAGCAGTTCTTC. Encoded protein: CASRPSGGANNEQFF.

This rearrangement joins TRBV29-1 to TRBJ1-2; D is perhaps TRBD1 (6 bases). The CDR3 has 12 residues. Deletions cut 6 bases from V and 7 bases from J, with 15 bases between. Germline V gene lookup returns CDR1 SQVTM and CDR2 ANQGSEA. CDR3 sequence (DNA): TGCAGCGTACTTGTGGGGGCATCTGGCTACACCTTC. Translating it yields CSVLVGASGYTF. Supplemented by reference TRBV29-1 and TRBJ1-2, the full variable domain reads SAVISQKPSRDICQRGTSLTIQCQVDSQVTMMFWYRQQPGQSLTLIATANQGSEATYESGFVIDKFPISRPNLTFSTLTVSNMSPEDSSIYLCSVLVGASGYTFGSGTRLTVV.

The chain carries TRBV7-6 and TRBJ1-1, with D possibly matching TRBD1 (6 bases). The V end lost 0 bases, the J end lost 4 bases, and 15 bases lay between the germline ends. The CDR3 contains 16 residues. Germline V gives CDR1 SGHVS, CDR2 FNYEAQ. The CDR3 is CASSLAVGGLGTEAFF. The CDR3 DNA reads TGTGCCAGCAGCTTAGCGGTAGGGGGATTAGGCACTGAAGCTTTCTTT.

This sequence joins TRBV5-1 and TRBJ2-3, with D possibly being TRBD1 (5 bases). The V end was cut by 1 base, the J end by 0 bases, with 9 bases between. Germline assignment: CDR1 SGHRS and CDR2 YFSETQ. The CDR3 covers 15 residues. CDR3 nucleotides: TGCGCCAGCAGCTTGACCGACAGTAGCACAGATACGCAGTATTTT. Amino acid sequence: CASSLTDSSTDTQYF.

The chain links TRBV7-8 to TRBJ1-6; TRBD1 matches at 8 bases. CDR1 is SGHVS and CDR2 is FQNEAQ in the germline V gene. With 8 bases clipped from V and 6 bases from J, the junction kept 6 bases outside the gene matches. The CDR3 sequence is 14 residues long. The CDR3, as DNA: TGTGCCAGCTGTAGGACAGGGTCTAATTCACCCCTCCACTTT. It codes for CASCRTGSNSPLHF. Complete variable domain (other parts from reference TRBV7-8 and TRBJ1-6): GAGVSQSPRYKVAKRGQDVALRCDPISGHVSLFWYQQALGQGPEFLTYFQNEAQLDKSGLPSDRFFAERPEGSVSTLKIQRTQQEDSAVYLCASCRTGSNSPLHFGNGTRLTVT.

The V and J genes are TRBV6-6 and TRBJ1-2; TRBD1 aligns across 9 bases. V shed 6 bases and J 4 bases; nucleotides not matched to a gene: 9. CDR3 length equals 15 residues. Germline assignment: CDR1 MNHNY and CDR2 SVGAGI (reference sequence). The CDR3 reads CASSRGQGTRYGYTF. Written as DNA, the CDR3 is TGTGCCAGCAGCCGTGGACAGGGGACTCGCTATGGCTACACCTTC.

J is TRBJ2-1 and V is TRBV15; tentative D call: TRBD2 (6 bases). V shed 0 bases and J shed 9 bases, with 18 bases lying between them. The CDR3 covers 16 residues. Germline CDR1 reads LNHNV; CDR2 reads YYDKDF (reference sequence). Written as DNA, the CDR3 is TGTGCCACCAGCAGAGATCTATTTCCGGGAGAGGGTGAGCAGTTCTTC. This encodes CATSRDLFPGEGEQFF.

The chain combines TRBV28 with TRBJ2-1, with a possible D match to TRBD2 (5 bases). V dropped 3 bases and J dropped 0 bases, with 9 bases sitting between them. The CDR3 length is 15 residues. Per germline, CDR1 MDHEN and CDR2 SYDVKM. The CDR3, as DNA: TGTGCCAGCAGTTTCTCGGGGAGCTCCTACAATGAGCAGTTCTTC. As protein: CASSFSGSSYNEQFF. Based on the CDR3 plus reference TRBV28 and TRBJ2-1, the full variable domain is DVKVTQSSRYLVKRTGEKVFLECVQDMDHENMFWYRQDPGLGLRLIYFSYDVKMKEKGDIPEGYSVSREKKERFSLILESASTNQTSMYLCASSFSGSSYNEQFFGPGTRLTVL.

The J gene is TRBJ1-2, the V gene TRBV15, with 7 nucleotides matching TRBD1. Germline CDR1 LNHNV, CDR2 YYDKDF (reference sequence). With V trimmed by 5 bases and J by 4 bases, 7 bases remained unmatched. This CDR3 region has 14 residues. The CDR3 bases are TGTGCCACCAGCGGGGACAGCGTTACCTATGGCTACACCTTC. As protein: CATSGDSVTYGYTF.

The CDR3 here is CASSCIPGVGTDTQYF. As DNA, the CDR3 is TGTGCCAGCAGCTGTATCCCGGGGGTCGGCACAGATACGCAGTATTTT. The genes are TRBV3-1 (or the pseudogene TRBV3-2) and TRBJ2-3, with D possibly being TRBD2 (6 bases). The V end lost 5 bases, the J end lost 1 base, and 16 bases lay between the germline ends. Germline CDR1 LGHDT, CDR2 YNNKEL (reference sequence). The CDR3 loop spans 16 amino acids.

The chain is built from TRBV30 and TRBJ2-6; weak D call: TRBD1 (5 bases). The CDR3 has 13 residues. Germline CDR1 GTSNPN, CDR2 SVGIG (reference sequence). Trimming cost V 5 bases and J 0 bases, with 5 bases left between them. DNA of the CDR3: TGTGCCTGGCAGGGCTCTGGGGCCAACGTCCTGACTTTC. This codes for CAWQGSGANVLTF. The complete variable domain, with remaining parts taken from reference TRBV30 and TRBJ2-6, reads SQTIHQWPATLVQPVGSPLSLECTVEGTSNPNLYWYRQAAGRGLQLLFYSVGIGQISSEVPQNLSASRPQDRQFILSSKKLLLSDSGFYLCAWQGSGANVLTFGAGSRLTVL.

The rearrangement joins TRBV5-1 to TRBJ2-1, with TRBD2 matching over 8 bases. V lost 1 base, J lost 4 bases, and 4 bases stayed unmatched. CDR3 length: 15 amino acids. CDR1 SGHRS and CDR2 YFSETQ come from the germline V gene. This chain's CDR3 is CASSLSPGGYNEQFF. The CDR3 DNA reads TGCGCCAGCAGCTTGTCTCCGGGAGGGTACAATGAGCAGTTCTTC.

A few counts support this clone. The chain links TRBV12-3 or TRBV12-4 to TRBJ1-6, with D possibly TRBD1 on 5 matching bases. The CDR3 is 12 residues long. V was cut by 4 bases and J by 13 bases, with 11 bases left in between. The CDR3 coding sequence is TGTGCCAGCAGTTCGGGGGATATTCCCCTCCACTTT. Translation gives CASSSGDIPLHF.

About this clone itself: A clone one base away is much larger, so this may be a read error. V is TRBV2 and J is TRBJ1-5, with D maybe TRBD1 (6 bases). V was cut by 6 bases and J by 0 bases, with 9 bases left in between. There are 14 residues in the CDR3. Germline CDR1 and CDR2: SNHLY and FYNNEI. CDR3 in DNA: TGTGCCAGCAGCTTGGACAGTAGCAATCAGCCCCAGCATTTT. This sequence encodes CASSLDSSNQPQHF.

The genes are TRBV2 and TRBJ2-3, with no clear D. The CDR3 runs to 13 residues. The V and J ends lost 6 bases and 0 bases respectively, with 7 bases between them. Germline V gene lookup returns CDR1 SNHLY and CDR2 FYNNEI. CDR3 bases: TGTGCCAGCAGGGAGACTAGCACAGATACGCAGTATTTT. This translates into CASRETSTDTQYF.

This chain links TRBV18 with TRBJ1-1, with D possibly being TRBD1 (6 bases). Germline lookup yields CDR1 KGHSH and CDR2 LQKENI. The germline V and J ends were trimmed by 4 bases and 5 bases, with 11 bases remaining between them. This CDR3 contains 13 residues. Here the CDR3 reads CASSLGQPTEAFF. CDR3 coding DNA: TGTGCCAGCTCACTAGGACAGCCGACTGAAGCTTTCTTT.

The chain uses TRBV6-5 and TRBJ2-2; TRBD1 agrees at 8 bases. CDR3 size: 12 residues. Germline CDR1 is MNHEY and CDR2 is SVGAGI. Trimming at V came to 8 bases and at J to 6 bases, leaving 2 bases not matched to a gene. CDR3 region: CASGTGPGELFF. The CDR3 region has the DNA TGTGCCAGCGGGACAGGTCCCGGGGAGCTGTTTTTT.

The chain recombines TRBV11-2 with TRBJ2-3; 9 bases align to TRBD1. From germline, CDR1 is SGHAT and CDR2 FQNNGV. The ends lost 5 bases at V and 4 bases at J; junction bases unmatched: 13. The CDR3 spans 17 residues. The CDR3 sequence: CASSLSGTGSGADTQYF. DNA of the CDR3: TGTGCCAGCAGCCTATCCGGGACAGGGTCGGGGGCAGATACGCAGTATTTT.

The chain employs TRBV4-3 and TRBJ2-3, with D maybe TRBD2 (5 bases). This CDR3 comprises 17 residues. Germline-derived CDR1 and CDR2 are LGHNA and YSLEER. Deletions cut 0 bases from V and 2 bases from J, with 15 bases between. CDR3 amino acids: CASSQDSQRRYTDTQYF. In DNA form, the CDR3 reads TGCGCCAGCAGCCAAGATTCCCAGCGGAGATACACAGATACGCAGTATTTT.

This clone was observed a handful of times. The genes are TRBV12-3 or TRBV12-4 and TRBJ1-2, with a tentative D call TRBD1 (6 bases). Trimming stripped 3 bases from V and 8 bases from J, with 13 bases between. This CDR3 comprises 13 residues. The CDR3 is CASSLRGRRGYTF. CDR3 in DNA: TGTGCCAGCAGTTTGCGGGGGCGACGGGGCTACACCTTC.

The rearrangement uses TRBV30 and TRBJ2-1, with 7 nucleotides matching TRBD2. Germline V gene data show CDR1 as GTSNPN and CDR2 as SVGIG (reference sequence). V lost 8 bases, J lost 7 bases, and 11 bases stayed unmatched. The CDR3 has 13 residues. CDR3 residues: CAHWGGGQNEQFF. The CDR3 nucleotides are TGTGCCCACTGGGGGGGAGGGCAGAATGAGCAGTTCTTC.

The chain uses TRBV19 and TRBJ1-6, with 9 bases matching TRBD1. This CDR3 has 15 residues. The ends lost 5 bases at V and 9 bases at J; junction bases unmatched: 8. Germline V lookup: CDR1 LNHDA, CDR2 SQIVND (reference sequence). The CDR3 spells CASSPPGTGLSPLHF. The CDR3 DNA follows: TGTGCCAGTAGTCCCCCCGGGACAGGGCTTTCACCCCTCCACTTT. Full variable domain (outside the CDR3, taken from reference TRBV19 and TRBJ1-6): DGGITQSPKYLFRKEGQNVTLSCEQNLNHDAMYWYRQDPGQGLRLIYYSQIVNDFQKGDIAEGYSVSREKKESFPLTVTSAQKNPTAFYLCASSPPGTGLSPLHFGNGTRLTVT.

CDR3 sequence (DNA): TGCGCCAGCAGCCGACAGGGCACAGATACGCAGTATTTT. This encodes CASSRQGTDTQYF. The chain employs TRBV5-1 and TRBJ2-3, with TRBD1 as a possible D gene (6 bases). CDR3 length: 13 residues. CDR1 is SGHRS and CDR2 is YFSETQ in the germline V gene. Trimming removed 4 bases at V and 1 base at J, with 7 bases between.

DNA of the CDR3: TGTGCCAGCAGTTACCCCACTAGCGGGAGAGGCACCGGGGAGCTGTTTTTT. This encodes CASSYPTSGRGTGELFF. The chain recombines TRBV6-2 or TRBV6-3 with TRBJ2-2; 11 nucleotides line up with TRBD2. Germline V CDR1 and CDR2: MNHEY, SVGEGT. The J segment lost 4 bases and the V segment lost 2 bases, leaving 6 bases of the junction unmatched. This CDR3 is built from 17 residues.